This is a list of T cell receptor beta chains from one sample in a study of CD8 T cells in ankylosing spondylitis. TCRdb re-called the 5' RACE reads through MiXCR, storing one row per CDR3 protein. In the table there are a few hundred thousand distinct CDR3 sequences, about 22% of which are singletons. The material sequenced was blood, either unsorted or a sorted T cell fraction (not recorded which). The receptors here all came from a male donor with ankylosing spondylitis. Each CDR3 is given without its conserved first and last residue. Fields, in order: J gene, clone size, V gene, CDR3 protein. Size is omitted from some rows. Given values are once, few, many or a class for expanded clones.

>TRBJ1-1|.|TRBV7-2
ASSLGLTGNTEAF
>TRBJ2-1|few|TRBV6-2/TRBV6-3
ASSYLAGGPDEQF
>TRBJ2-5|.|TRBV24-1
ATSDYGREETQY
>TRBJ2-5|.|TRBV2
ASRGTGQETQY
>TRBJ1-4|.|TRBV5-1
ASSGERANEKLF
>TRBJ2-7|.|TRBV20-1
SARHSGIVYEQY
>TRBJ2-7|.|TRBV28
ASSSIPGRGSYEQY
>TRBJ2-1|.|TRBV7-2
ASSLAGASYNEQF
>TRBJ2-2|.|TRBV9
ASSGVGSGELF
>TRBJ2-1|.|TRBV4-3
ASSQDLPLYNEQF
>TRBJ1-2|.|TRBV7-9
ASSLTGAEDGYT
>TRBJ2-3|many|TRBV29-1
SVTQNRGDTQY
>TRBJ1-1|.|TRBV7-8
ASSRGGGNTEAF
>TRBJ2-3|.|TRBV24-1
ATSARLSGDTQY
>TRBJ2-7|.|TRBV18
ASSPLSKYEQY
>TRBJ2-1|few|TRBV5-1
ASSLVRAPSYNEQF
>TRBJ1-1|many|TRBV12-3/TRBV12-4
AYRQGENTEAF
>TRBJ2-2|.|TRBV7-9
ASSFLGPPNTGELF
>TRBJ2-5|.|TRBV10-1
ASSSGTSVETQY
>TRBJ1-1|.|TRBV9
ASSVEAGRTEAF
>TRBJ2-1|few|TRBV5-4
ASSSPLAGGGEQF
>TRBJ1-4|many|TRBV29-1
SVGQGPHEKLF
>TRBJ2-7|few|TRBV28
ASKGGGPYEQY
>TRBJ2-3|.|TRBV12-3/TRBV12-4
ASMASGKNSDTQY
>TRBJ2-1|.|TRBV5-1
ASSSQGSEQF
>TRBJ2-7|few|TRBV6-6
ASTGGQGYEQY
>TRBJ1-5|few|TRBV15
ATSKPNRQGRNQPQH
>TRBJ1-1|.|TRBV5-5
ASSLAVENTEAF
>TRBJ2-1|few|TRBV18
ASSPGQGTMGEQF
>TRBJ1-1|few|TRBV2
ASSEARSNTEAF
>TRBJ1-5|.|TRBV15
ATSLGYNQPQH
>TRBJ1-2|few|TRBV18
ASSLIWRAKRGYGYT
>TRBJ1-1|few|TRBV18
ASSPGAGGTEAF
>TRBJ2-1|few|TRBV12-3/TRBV12-4
ASRQTSGGLEQF
>TRBJ2-7|few|TRBV12-3/TRBV12-4
ASSRGLAGGAYEQY
>TRBJ2-2|.|TRBV12-3/TRBV12-4
AGSRQNTGELF
>TRBJ1-5|once|TRBV6-1
ASRKQGQQPQH
>TRBJ2-3|once|TRBV24-1
ATSDLDRGTDTQY
>TRBJ2-7|.|TRBV28
ASSVPGRGEQY
>TRBJ1-4|few|TRBV4-2
ASSRTRMPYEKLF
>TRBJ2-5|once|TRBV2
ASSGTGLVQETQY
>TRBJ2-1|.|TRBV11-3
ASSPRAVSYNEQF
>TRBJ1-6|.|TRBV27
ASSSGQGASYNSPLH
>TRBJ2-7|.|TRBV7-4
ASSPSGAMAWEQY
>TRBJ2-1|.|TRBV6-6
ASSSGGLVQF
>TRBJ2-7|few|TRBV11-2
ASSLGRPGQGYEQY
>TRBJ2-7|few|TRBV7-8
ASSTSKGYEQY
>TRBJ2-3|.|TRBV9
ASSVLAGLTDTQY
>TRBJ2-3|.|TRBV9
ASSVEGGADTQY
>TRBJ1-1|many|TRBV6-5
ASSYEGWVSEAF
>TRBJ2-2|few|TRBV2
ASGREGHTGELF
>TRBJ1-1|many|TRBV7-3
ASSLQGASTEAF
>TRBJ1-1|.|TRBV20-1
SAAGARTEAF
>TRBJ2-1|.|TRBV19
ASSIDHSGDYNEQF
>TRBJ1-2|.|TRBV20-1
SAAYSYNYGYT
>TRBJ2-3|.|TRBV4-2
ASSQDIGVSTDTQY
>TRBJ1-4|few|TRBV5-1
ASSLVQGENEKLF
>TRBJ2-7|.|TRBV19
ASSIRVPYEQY